This T cell receptor (beta chain) was sequenced in a study of blood T cell repertoires in COVID-19. CDR3 size: 16 residues. Germline assignment: CDR1 SGHTA and CDR2 FQGNSA. V lost 1 base and J 0 bases, leaving 10 bases between the germline ends. Sequencing used immunoSEQ multiplex PCR; TCRdb keeps in-frame clones, though not all of them. The table has some 150,000 clones, 75% to 80% seen once; the top ten hold 2.5% to 3.5%. The rearrangement uses TRBV7-2 and TRBJ1-5; a possible D gene is TRBD1 (5 bases). This clonotype was sampled from a woman in her forties or fifties who had recovered from COVID-19. Sequences were obtained from PBMCs or T cells enriched from blood (not recorded which). CDR3 in DNA: TGTGCCAGCAGCTTAGACGGGACTCCTAGCAATCAGCCCCAGCATTTT. Its translation is CASSLDGTPSNQPQHF. Full variable domain (remainder filled in from reference TRBV7-2 and TRBJ1-5): GAGVSQSPSNKVTEKGKDVELRCDPISGHTALYWYRQSLGQGLEFLIYFQGNSAPDKSGLPSDRFSAERTGGSVSTLTIQRTQQEDSAVYLCASSLDGTPSNQPQHFGDGTRLSIL.